This T cell receptor (beta chain) emerged from a study of blood T cell repertoires in COVID-19. About the study: Specimens from acute and convalescent COVID-19 originated in the United States, Italy and Spain.

Germline CDR1 is GTSNPN and CDR2 is SVGIG (reference sequence). The CDR3 extends over 12 amino acids. V lost 4 bases and J lost 5; bases outside the gene matches: 2. Produced via immunoSEQ multiplex PCR; TCRdb's table is partial and in-frame only. The repertoire consists of 120,000 to 150,000 clones, with approximately 88% occurring once and the leading ten covering 0.95% to 1.5%. Which cohort a participant joined came from the clinical history participants gave. This clonotype was obtained from a woman between 25 and 40 years old with acute COVID-19. Sample: PBMCs or T cells enriched from blood (not recorded which). The V call is TRBV30, the J call TRBJ1-2, with 9 bases fitting TRBD1. In DNA, the CDR3 is TGTGCCTGGATGGGACAGGGATATGGCTACACCTTC. Protein product: CAWMGQGYGYTF.